This T cell receptor beta chain was identified during a study of shared clonotypes between healthy human individuals. About the research overall: Each donor had three CD4 naive, three CD4 memory, two CD8 naive and one CD8 memory plate. Study results and limitations: Naive subsets generally had larger estimated richness than memory subsets. The authors sampled blood alone, and tissue repertoires likely differ. Generation probability values for non-shared clonotypes were lower than those for clonotypes shared by all four donors.

As concerns this clone: Its cognate antigen is unknown.

Generated by immunoSEQ multiplex PCR, the TCRdb table keeps only in-frame clones and is missing some. This table has over 1.5 million clones, roughly 98% appearing once. V shed 10 bases and J 0 bases; nucleotides not matched to a gene: 8. CDR3 length equals 17 residues. Per germline, CDR1 WSHSY and CDR2 SAAADI. Source material: naive CD4+ T cells sorted from blood. As to subset: CD45RA+ positively selected. This rearrangement joins TRBV10-2 to TRBJ2-6; 11 nucleotides agree with TRBD1. This receptor was obtained from a man under 40 in good health. The CDR3 loop reads CAISTGTGGSGANVLTF. CDR3 in DNA: TGCGCCATTTCCACCGGGACAGGGGGCTCTGGGGCCAACGTCCTGACTTTC.